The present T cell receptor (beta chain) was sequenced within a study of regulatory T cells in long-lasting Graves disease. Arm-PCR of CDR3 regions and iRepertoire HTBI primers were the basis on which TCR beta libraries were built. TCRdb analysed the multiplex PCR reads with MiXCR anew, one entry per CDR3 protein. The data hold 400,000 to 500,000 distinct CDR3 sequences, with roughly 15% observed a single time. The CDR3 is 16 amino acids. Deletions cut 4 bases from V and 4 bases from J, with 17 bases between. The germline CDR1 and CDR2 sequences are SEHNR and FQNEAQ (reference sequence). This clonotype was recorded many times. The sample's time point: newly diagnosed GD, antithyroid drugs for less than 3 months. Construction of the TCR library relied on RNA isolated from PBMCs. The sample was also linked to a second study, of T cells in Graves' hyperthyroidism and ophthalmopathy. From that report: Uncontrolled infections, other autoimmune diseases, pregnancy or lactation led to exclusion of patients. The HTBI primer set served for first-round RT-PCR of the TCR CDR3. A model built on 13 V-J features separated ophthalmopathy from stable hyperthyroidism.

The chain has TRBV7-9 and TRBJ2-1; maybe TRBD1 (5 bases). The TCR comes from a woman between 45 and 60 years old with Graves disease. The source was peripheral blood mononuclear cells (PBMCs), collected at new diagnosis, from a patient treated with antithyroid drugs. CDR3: CASSSPQTEPYNEQFF. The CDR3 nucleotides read TGTGCCAGCAGCTCGCCACAGACAGAGCCGTACAATGAGCAGTTCTTC.